The present T cell receptor (beta chain) was sequenced within a study of tumor and adjacent non-tumor tissue in lung cancer listed by TCRdb under 2018. Looking at the study overall: Of the cohort, eleven to twelve patients had adenocarcinoma, 2 had squamous cell carcinoma and 1 had small cell lung cancer. The study compared bulk TCRbeta repertoires between lung tumor tissue and matched distant non-tumor lung tissue from 15 lung cancer patients. The approximately 15 enrolled patients, of whom 10 were men and 5 were women, were aged 31 to 76 years and were diagnosed with TNM stage I to III disease. Sequencing generated a total of 130,000,000 or so productive TCRbeta reads, averaging about 4.2 million reads per sample. A few dozen paired specimens, one tumor and one normal lung sample per patient, were profiled by TCRbeta CDR3 sequencing.

RNA was isolated from bulk, unsorted tissue, and RNA quality was assessed with a NanoDrop ND-1000 and an Agilent 2100. The normal lung samples consisted of distant non-tumor tissue collected more than 3 cm from the tumor edge. Donors were newly diagnosed lung cancer patients admitted for thoracic surgery in China between August and November 2014, without prior chemotherapy. The study excluded patients who had received radiotherapy or chemotherapy before or who had another cancer at the same time. Pieces of surgical tissue measuring about 1-2.1 cm3 were kept in RNAlater solution and stored at -80 degrees C until use. The CDR3 has 15 residues if both end residues are counted. Only CDR3 DNA remains: 45 bases, in frame from the first base. CDR1 and CDR2, per the germline V gene (reference sequence), are PRHDT and FYEKMQ. The V and J ends are trimmed by 8 bases and 7 bases, leaving 23 bases between them.

About this clonotype: Its binding antigen is unknown. Because it lacks the conserved phenylalanine or tryptophan at the end, this CDR3 is likely a read error.

The library was prepared using multiplex PCR. Sequenced using an Illumina HiSeq 2500. TCRbeta libraries were constructed through three rounds of nested PCR with primers (Table S4) according to protocols modified from ARM-PCR. Before sequencing, PCR products of 200-500 bp were excised from the gel and purified with the QIAquick gel extraction kit. Turning to the authors' computational methods: Trimmomatic was used to clean the reads, FLASH was used to merge the reads into complete CDR3 sequences, and MiTCR was used to assign the reads to V(D)J germline segments. Clonal diversity was calculated as the inverse Simpson's index using VDJtools. A read counted as productive if the sequence was in-frame and lacked a premature stop codon. The public reads were quality trimmed at Q25 with fastp and then assembled into clones with MiXCR by TCRdb, keeping productive beta chains. Every entry covers one CDR3 protein and lists the most common genes and DNA from its rows. TCRdb, not the original authors, processed these V and J calls. The table for this sample lists approximately 120,000 distinct CDR3 sequences; over 55% of them were counted only once. Around a fifth of the sample comes from the top ten.

The full study reports these points: TCR diversity (inverse Simpson) was significantly higher in tumor than in normal lung tissue (roughly 390 vs 170, P = 0.0075, Mann-Whitney U test). The sequencing platform is not named in the methods, and unique molecular identifiers are not mentioned. Only around 15 patients were included in the cohort, and the need for larger samples and more detailed clinical data was noted by the authors. TCR diversity was significantly higher in younger patients, and higher tumor TCR diversity was associated with shorter overall and disease-free survival. The top 100 clones made up a significantly larger cumulative share of the repertoire in normal lung than in tumor tissue. Because peripheral blood was not sequenced, the blood TCRbeta repertoires of the lung cancer patients in the study went unexamined.

Material for sequencing was distant non-tumor lung tissue. This receptor was obtained from a man aged 55 to 70 with non-small cell lung cancer. This receptor chain uses TRBV13 and TRBJ1-1; a weak D assignment points to TRBD1 (6 bases agree). The nucleotide sequence is TGTGCCAGCTCTAGCCCCGGGACACTTAATAGTGAAGCTTTCTCT. Translated, it reads CASSSPGTLNSEAFS.